The 11 T cell receptor beta chains below come from one sample, sequenced in a study of control samples from healthy donors and cancer patients. Profiling relied on immunoSEQ multiplex PCR, and the TCRdb table lists in-frame clones only, not all of them. The sample carries 150,000 to 200,000 clones, roughly nine tenths recorded once. The sequenced sample was blood. The receptors shown here come from a man aged 25-45 years in good health.

The chain employs TRBV5-6 and TRBJ1-2; weak D call: TRBD1 (6 bases). Trimming took 1 base from V and 8 from J, leaving 12 bases between them. This CDR3 is built from 13 residues. In germline, CDR1 is SGHDT, CDR2 YYEEEE. CDR3 protein: CASSLTGLRGYTF. Written as DNA, the CDR3 is TGTGCCAGCAGCTTGACAGGGTTAAGAGGCTACACCTTC.

The V and J genes are TRBV9 and TRBJ2-5; 7 bases are shared with TRBD2. Germline V CDR1 and CDR2: SGDLS, YYNGEE. The CDR3 has 19 amino acids. V was clipped by 0 bases and J by 2 bases; unmatched bases: 16. The CDR3, as DNA: TGTGCCAGCAGCGTAGCTTTAGGGGTGTTAGCGGGCTCTCAAGAGACCCAGTACTTC. Protein: CASSVALGVLAGSQETQYF.

In its sample, this clone was seen a few times. V gene TRBV19 combines with J gene TRBJ1-5; D gene ambiguous. The V end was cut by 6 bases, the J end by 5 bases, with 11 bases between. Germline CDR1 LNHDA, CDR2 SQIVND (reference sequence). This CDR3 comprises 13 residues. The CDR3, as DNA: TGTGCCAGTAGAGAAGACTACTATCAGCCCCAGCATTTT. Its translation: CASREDYYQPQHF.

The chain joins TRBV19 to TRBJ2-4; no clear D gene. Trimming removed 1 base at V and 4 bases at J, with 11 bases between. This CDR3 region has 15 residues. Germline V gene lookup returns CDR1 LNHDA and CDR2 SQIVND (reference sequence). This CDR3 is CASSIVNGPKNIQYF. CDR3 DNA sequence: TGTGCCAGTAGTATAGTGAACGGACCTAAAAACATTCAGTACTTC.

The chain combines TRBV2 with TRBJ2-2; tentatively, D is TRBD2 (5 bases). Germline V lookup: CDR1 SNHLY, CDR2 FYNNEI. The CDR3 totals 16 residues. The V and J ends lost 1 base and 8 bases respectively, with 17 bases between them. This chain's CDR3 is CASSEDWPRGVGELFF. CDR3 sequence (DNA): TGTGCCAGCAGTGAAGATTGGCCCCGGGGAGTAGGGGAGCTGTTTTTT. The full variable domain, with the rest looked up from reference TRBV2 and TRBJ2-2, is EPEVTQTPSHQVTQMGQEVILRCVPISNHLYFYWYRQILGQKVEFLVSFYNNEISEKSEIFDDQFSVERPDGSNFTLKIRSTKLEDSAMYFCASSEDWPRGVGELFFGEGSRLTVL.

The V call is TRBV10-3, the J call TRBJ2-7; D gene uncertain. The CDR3 loop spans 11 amino acids. Looked up from germline, CDR1 is ENHRY and CDR2 is SYGVKD. Deletions cut 3 bases from V and 3 bases from J, with 3 bases between. The CDR3 nucleotides read TGTGCCATCAGTGATCGCTACGAGCAGTACTTC. This translates into CAISDRYEQYF.

V gene TRBV6-2 or TRBV6-3 combines with J gene TRBJ1-5; D perhaps matches TRBD1 (6 bases). Germline CDR1 reads MNHEY; CDR2 reads SVGEGT. V shed 4 bases and J shed 6 bases, with 16 bases lying between them. The length of the CDR3 is 15 residues. The CDR3 here is CASSSTGTSRQPQHF. The CDR3 coding sequence is TGTGCCAGCAGTTCTACCGGGACATCGCGTCAGCCCCAGCATTTT.

As to this clone: Other DNA sequences in the sample encode the same CDR3. The genes are TRBV3-1 (or the pseudogene TRBV3-2) and TRBJ1-3, with D unclear. Per germline, CDR1 LGHDT and CDR2 YNNKEL (reference sequence). This CDR3 is built from 13 residues. The V end lost 0 bases, the J end lost 7 bases, and 7 bases lay between the germline ends. CDR3 sequence: CASSQDPGNTIYF. The DNA for the CDR3 is TGTGCCAGCAGCCAAGATCCCGGGAACACCATATATTTT.

V and J are TRBV5-1 and TRBJ2-2; 9 nucleotides agree with TRBD2. The CDR3 is 14 residues long. From germline, CDR1 is SGHRS and CDR2 YFSETQ. V gave up 5 bases and J gave up 6 bases; unmatched junction bases: 5. This chain's CDR3 is CASRSSGVSGELFF. The CDR3 bases are TGCGCCAGCAGGTCTAGCGGGGTATCCGGGGAGCTGTTTTTT.

The J gene is TRBJ2-7, the V gene TRBV16; D unclear. This CDR3 contains 16 residues. CDR1 and CDR2 from the germline V gene are KGHSY and FQNENV. V was cut by 3 bases and J by 0 bases, with 15 bases left in between. The CDR3 coding sequence is TGTGCCAGCAGCCATCATTTCGTAGGTAGCTCCTACGAGCAGTACTTC. Amino acids: CASSHHFVGSSYEQYF.

The genes are TRBV29-1 and TRBJ1-1; 8 nucleotides match TRBD1. Germline CDR1 reads SQVTM; CDR2 reads ANQGSEA. This CDR3 has 15 amino acids. The ends lost 4 bases at V and 2 bases at J; junction bases unmatched: 9. This CDR3 is CSVVSGQGLNTEAFF. CDR3 coding DNA: TGCAGCGTTGTCTCCGGACAGGGATTAAACACTGAAGCTTTCTTT.